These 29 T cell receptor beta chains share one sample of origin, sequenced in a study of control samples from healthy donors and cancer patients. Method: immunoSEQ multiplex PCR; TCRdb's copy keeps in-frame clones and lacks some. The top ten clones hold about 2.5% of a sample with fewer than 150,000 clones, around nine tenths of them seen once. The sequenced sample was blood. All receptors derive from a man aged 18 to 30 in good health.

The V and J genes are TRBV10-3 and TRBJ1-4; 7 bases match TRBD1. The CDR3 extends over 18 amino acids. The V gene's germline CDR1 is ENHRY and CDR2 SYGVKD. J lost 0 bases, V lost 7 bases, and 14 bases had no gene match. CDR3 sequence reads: CAIINYGTDDATNEKLFF. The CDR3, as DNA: TGTGCCATCATTAACTACGGGACAGATGATGCAACTAATGAAAAACTGTTTTTT.

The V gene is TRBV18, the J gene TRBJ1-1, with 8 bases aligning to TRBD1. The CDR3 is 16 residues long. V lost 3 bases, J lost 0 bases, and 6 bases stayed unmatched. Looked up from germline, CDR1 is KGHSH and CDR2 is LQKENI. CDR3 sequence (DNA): TGTGCCAGCTCACCGTCGATGACAGGGGTGAACACTGAAGCTTTCTTT. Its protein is CASSPSMTGVNTEAFF.

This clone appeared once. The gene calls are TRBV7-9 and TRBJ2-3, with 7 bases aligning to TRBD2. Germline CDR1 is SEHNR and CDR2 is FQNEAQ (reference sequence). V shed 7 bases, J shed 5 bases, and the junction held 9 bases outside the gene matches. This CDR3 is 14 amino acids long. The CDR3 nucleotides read TGTGCCAGCACGCGGGCGGGAGTGCAAGATACGCAGTATTTT. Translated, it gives CASTRAGVQDTQYF.

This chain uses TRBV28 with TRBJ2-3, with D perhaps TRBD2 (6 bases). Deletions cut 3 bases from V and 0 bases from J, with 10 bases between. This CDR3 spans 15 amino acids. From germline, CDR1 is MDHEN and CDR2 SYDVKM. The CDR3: CASSLGGPSTDTQYF. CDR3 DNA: TGTGCCAGCAGTTTGGGAGGACCCAGCACAGATACGCAGTATTTT.

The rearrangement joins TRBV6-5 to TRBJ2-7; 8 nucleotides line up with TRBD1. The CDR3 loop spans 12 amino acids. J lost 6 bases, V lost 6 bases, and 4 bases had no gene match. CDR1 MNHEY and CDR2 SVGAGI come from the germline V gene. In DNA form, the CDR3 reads TGTGCCAGCAGATCGACAGGGGCCGAGCAGTACTTC. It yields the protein CASRSTGAEQYF.

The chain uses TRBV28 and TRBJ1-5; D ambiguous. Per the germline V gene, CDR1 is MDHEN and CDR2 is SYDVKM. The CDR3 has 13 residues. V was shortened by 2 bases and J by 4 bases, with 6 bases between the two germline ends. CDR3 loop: CASSLQVNQPQHF. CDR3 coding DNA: TGTGCCAGCAGTTTACAGGTGAATCAGCCCCAGCATTTT. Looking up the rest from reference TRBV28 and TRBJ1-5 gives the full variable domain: DVKVTQSSRYLVKRTGEKVFLECVQDMDHENMFWYRQDPGLGLRLIYFSYDVKMKEKGDIPEGYSVSREKKERFSLILESASTNQTSMYLCASSLQVNQPQHFGDGTRLSIL.

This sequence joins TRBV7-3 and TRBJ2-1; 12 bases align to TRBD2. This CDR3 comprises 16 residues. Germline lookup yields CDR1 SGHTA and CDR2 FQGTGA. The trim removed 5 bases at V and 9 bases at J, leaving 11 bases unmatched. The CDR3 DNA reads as TGTGCCAGCAGCCCTAACCCTAGCGGGGGGGCAGCTGAGCAGTTCTTC. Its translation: CASSPNPSGGAAEQFF.

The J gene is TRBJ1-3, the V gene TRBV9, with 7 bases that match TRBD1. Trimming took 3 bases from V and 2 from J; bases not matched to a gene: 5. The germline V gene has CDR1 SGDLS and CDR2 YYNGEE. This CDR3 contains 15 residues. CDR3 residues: CASSALQGTGNTIYF. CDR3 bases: TGTGCCAGCAGCGCCCTACAGGGGACTGGAAACACCATATATTTT.

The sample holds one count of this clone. CDR3 DNA sequence: TGCGCCAGCAGGTATCAAGAGACCCAGTACTTC. Its protein product is CASRYQETQYF. V is TRBV5-1 and J is TRBJ2-5; the D is unclear. Trimming removed 5 bases from V and 2 bases from J, with 4 bases in between. The CDR3 has 11 amino acids. CDR1 is SGHRS and CDR2 is YFSETQ in the germline V gene.

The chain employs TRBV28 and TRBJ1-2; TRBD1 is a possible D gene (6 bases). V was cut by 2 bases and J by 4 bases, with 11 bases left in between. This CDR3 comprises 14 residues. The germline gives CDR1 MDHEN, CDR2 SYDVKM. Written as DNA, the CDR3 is TGTGCCAGCAGTTTAACACAGGGAGTCTATGGCTACACCTTC. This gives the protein CASSLTQGVYGYTF.

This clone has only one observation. The CDR3 spells CASSVWDNEQFF. CDR3 bases: TGTGCCAGCAGCGTATGGGACAATGAGCAGTTCTTC. The V and J genes are TRBV9 and TRBJ2-1; D not resolved. Trimming stripped 1 base from V and 5 bases from J, with 4 bases between. Germline V lookup: CDR1 SGDLS, CDR2 YYNGEE. The CDR3 sequence is 12 residues long.

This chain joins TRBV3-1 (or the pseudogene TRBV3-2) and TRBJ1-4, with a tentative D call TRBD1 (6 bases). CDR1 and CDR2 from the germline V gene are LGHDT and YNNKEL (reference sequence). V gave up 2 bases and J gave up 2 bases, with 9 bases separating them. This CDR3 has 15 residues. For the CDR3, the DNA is TGTGCCAGCAGCCAACGGGGGGCCACTAATGAAAAACTGTTTTTT. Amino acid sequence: CASSQRGATNEKLFF.

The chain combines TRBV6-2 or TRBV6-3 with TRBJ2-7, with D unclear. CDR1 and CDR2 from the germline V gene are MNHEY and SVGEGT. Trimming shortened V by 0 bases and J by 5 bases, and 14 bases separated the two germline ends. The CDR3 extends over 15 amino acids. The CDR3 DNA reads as TGTGCCAGCAGTTACTCCAGGCCCCCCCACAACGAGCAGTACGTC. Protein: CASSYSRPPHNEQYV.

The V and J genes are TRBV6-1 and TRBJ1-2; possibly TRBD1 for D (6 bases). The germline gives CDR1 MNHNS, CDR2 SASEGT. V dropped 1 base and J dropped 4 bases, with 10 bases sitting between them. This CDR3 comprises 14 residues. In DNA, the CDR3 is TGTGCCAGCAGTGAAGAATTGGACAGCTATGGCTACACCTTC. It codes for CASSEELDSYGYTF.

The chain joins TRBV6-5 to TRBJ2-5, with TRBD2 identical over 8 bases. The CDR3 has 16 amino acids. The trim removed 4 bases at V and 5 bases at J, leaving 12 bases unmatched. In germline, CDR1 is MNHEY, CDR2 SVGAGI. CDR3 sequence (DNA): TGTGCCAGCAGTTCGGGCCCGGGAGGGCTGGGGGAGACCCAGTACTTC. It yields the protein CASSSGPGGLGETQYF.

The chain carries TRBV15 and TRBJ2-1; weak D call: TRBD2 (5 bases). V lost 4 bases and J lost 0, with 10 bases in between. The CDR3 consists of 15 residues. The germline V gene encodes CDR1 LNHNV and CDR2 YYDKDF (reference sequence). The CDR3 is CATSNERISYNEQFF. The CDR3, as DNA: TGTGCCACCAGCAACGAGCGGATCTCCTACAATGAGCAGTTCTTC.

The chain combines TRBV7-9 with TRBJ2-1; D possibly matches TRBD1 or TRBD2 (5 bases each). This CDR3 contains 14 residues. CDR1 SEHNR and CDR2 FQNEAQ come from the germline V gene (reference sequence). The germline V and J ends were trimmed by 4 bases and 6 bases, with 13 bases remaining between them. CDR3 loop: CASSWGSDANEQFF. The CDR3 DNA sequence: TGTGCCAGCAGCTGGGGGTCTGATGCCAATGAGCAGTTCTTC. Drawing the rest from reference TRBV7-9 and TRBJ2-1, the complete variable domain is DTGVSQNPRHKITKRGQNVTFRCDPISEHNRLYWYRQTLGQGPEFLTYFQNEAQLEKSRLLSDRFSAERPKGSFSTLEIQRTEQGDSAMYLCASSWGSDANEQFFGPGTRLTVL.

CDR3 bases: TGTGCCAGCACCCCGGGACATGGTCAGTACGAGCAGTACGTC. This translates into CASTPGHGQYEQYV. The V and J genes are TRBV2 and TRBJ2-7; tentative D call: TRBD1 (6 bases). Per germline, CDR1 SNHLY and CDR2 FYNNEI. The CDR3 length is 14 residues. With 7 bases removed from V and 4 bases from J, the gap between germline ends came to 17 bases.

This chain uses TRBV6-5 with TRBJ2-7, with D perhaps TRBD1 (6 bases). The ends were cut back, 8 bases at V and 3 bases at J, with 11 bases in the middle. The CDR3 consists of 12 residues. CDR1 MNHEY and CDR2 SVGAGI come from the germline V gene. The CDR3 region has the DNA TGTGCCAGCGGGAGAGGGGGCTACGAGCAGTACTTC. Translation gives CASGRGGYEQYF.

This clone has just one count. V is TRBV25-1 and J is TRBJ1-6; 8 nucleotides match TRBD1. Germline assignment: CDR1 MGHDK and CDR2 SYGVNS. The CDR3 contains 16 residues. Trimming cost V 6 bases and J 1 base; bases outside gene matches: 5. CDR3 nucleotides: TGTGCCAGCAGCAACAGGGGGGGGTCCTATAATTCACCCCTCCACTTT. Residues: CASSNRGGSYNSPLHF.

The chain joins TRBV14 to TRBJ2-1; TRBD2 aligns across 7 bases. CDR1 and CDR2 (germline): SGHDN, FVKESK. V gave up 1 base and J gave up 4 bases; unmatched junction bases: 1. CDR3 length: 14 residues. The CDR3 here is CASSQGGSYNEQFF. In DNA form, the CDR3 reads TGTGCCAGCAGCCAAGGCGGGAGTTACAATGAGCAGTTCTTC.

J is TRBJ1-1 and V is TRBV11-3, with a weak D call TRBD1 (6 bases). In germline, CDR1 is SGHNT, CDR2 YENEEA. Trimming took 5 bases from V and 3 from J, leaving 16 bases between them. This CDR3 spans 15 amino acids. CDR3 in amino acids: CASSPVGGADTEAFF. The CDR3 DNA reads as TGTGCCAGCAGCCCGGTAGGGGGGGCGGACACTGAAGCTTTCTTT.

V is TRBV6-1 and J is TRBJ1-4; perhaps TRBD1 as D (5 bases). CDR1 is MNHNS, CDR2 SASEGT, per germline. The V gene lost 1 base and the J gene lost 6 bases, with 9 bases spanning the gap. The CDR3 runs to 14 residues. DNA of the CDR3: TGTGCCAGCAGTGAAGTCGGGGGGGATGAAAAACTGTTTTTT. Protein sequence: CASSEVGGDEKLFF.

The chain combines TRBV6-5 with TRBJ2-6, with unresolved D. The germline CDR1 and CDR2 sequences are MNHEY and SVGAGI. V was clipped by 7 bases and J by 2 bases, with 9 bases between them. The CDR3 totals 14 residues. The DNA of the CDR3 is TGTGCCAGCAAGGGTCCGCCTGGGGCCAACGTCCTGACTTTC. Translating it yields CASKGPPGANVLTF.

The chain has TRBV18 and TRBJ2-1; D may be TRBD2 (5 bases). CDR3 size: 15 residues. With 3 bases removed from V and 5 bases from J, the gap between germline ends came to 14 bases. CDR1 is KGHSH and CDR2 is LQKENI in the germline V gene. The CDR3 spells CASSPPSRENNEQFF. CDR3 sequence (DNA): TGTGCCAGCTCACCGCCTTCACGGGAAAACAATGAGCAGTTCTTC.

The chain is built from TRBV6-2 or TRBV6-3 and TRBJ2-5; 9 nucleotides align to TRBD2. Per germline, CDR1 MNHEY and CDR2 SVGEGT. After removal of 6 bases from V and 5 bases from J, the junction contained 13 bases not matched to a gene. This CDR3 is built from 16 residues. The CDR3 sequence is CASSITLAGVAETQYF. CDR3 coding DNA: TGTGCCAGCAGCATAACATTAGCGGGAGTAGCGGAGACCCAGTACTTC.

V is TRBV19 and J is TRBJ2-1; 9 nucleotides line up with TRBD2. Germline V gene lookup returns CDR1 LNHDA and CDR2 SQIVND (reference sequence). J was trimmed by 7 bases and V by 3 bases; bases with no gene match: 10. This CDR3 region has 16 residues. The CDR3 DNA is TGTGCCAGTAGTATCCGGCCCAGCGGGGGGACAAATGAGCAGTTCTTC. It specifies CASSIRPSGGTNEQFF.

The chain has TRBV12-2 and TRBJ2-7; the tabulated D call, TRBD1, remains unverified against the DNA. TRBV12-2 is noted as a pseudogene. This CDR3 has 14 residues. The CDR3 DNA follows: TGTGCGATCAGCAGACGTACAGGGTTGCACGAGCAGTACGTC. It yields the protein CAISRRTGLHEQYV.

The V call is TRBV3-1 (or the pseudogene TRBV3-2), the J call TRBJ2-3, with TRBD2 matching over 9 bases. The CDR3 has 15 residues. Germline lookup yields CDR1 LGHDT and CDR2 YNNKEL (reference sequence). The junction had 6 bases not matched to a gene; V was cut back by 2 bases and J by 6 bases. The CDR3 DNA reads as TGTGCCAGCAGCCAACCAGCGGGGGGATTCGATACGCAGTATTTT. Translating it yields CASSQPAGGFDTQYF.